These 17 T cell receptor beta chains originate from one sample sequenced in a study of T cells in Graves' hyperthyroidism and ophthalmopathy. Authors of the study amplified TCR beta CDR3 regions from RNA transcripts. The TCR CDR3 first-round RT-PCR relied on the HTBI primer set. MiXCR, applied by TCRdb to the multiplex PCR reads, yields one record per CDR3 protein. The sample lists a few hundred thousand distinct CDR3 sequences, 40% to 50% seen once, with 35% to 50% in the top ten. Sequenced input: peripheral blood or thyroid tissue (not recorded which). The source of these receptors is an adult woman with Graves' disease, either hyperthyroidism or ophthalmopathy (not recorded which).

The J gene is TRBJ2-6, the V gene TRBV20-1; 12 bases match TRBD1. The CDR3 totals 16 residues. The V gene end was trimmed by 6 bases and the J gene end by 2 bases; junction bases not matched to a gene: 5. The V gene's germline CDR1 is DFQATT and CDR2 SNEGSKA (reference sequence). CDR3 DNA sequence: TGCAGTGCCGTAGGGACAGGGGGCGCTGGGGCCAACGTCCTGACTTTC. It yields the protein CSAVGTGGAGANVLTF.

This clonotype occurred once. The chain recombines TRBV7-9 with TRBJ2-7, with 11 positions matching TRBD2. Trimming at V came to 2 bases and at J to 5 bases, leaving 5 bases not matched to a gene. Germline-derived CDR1 and CDR2 are SEHNR and FQNEAQ (reference sequence). CDR3 length equals 15 residues. The CDR3 loop reads CASSLLIAGGNEQYF. The CDR3 bases are TGTGCCAGCAGCTTACTGATAGCGGGAGGGAACGAGCAGTACTTC.

The chain uses TRBV15 and TRBJ1-5, with TRBD1 identical over 9 bases. Germline-derived CDR1 and CDR2 are LNHNV and YYDKDF (reference sequence). This CDR3 has 16 residues. Trimming removed 3 bases from V and 3 bases from J; junction bases left unmatched: 6. The CDR3 spells CATSSTGQGNNQPQHF. The DNA of the CDR3 is TGTGCCACCAGCAGCACGGGACAGGGTAACAATCAGCCCCAGCATTTT.

This chain links TRBV2 with TRBJ2-6, with 7 nucleotides matching TRBD1. V was clipped by 10 bases and J by 0 bases; unmatched bases: 6. Germline V gene sequence: CDR1 SNHLY, CDR2 FYNNEI. CDR3 length equals 15 residues. The DNA for the CDR3 is TGTGCCACCGGGACAGAGTTCTCTGGGGCCAACGTCCTGACTTTC. Its translation is CATGTEFSGANVLTF.

This clonotype was recorded at least ten times. V gene TRBV6-1 combines with J gene TRBJ1-2; D may be TRBD1 (6 bases). From germline, CDR1 is MNHNS and CDR2 SASEGT. V dropped 2 bases and J dropped 3 bases, with 16 bases sitting between them. CDR3 length equals 16 residues. The CDR3 loop reads CASSESGAATYYGYTF. CDR3 coding DNA: TGTGCCAGCAGTGAATCGGGGGCCGCTACTTACTATGGCTACACCTTC.

This clonotype has ten or more counts. The chain carries TRBV29-1 and TRBJ1-1, with 7 bases aligning to TRBD1. J gave up 1 base and V 7 bases, and 6 bases lay outside the gene matches. Per the germline V gene, CDR1 is SQVTM and CDR2 is ANQGSEA. CDR3 length: 13 amino acids. CDR3 amino acids: CSAAGQQNTEAFF. CDR3 DNA: TGCAGCGCGGCGGGACAGCAGAACACTGAAGCTTTCTTT.

The V gene is TRBV5-6, the J gene TRBJ2-7, with 8 bases fitting TRBD1. V shed 1 base, J shed 5 bases, and the junction held 11 bases outside the gene matches. The CDR3 sequence is 16 residues long. Germline assignment: CDR1 SGHDT and CDR2 YYEEEE. CDR3 region: CASSLYRGGQGNEQYF. The CDR3 bases are TGTGCCAGCAGCTTGTACAGGGGAGGACAGGGTAACGAGCAGTACTTC.

This clonotype occurred many times. The chain combines TRBV7-2 with TRBJ2-5; D is perhaps TRBD1 or TRBD2 (5 bases each). In germline, CDR1 is SGHTA, CDR2 FQGNSA. Trimming removed 2 bases from V and 5 bases from J, with 21 bases in between. The CDR3 covers 17 residues. The CDR3 coding sequence is TGTGCCAGCAGCTTAAGTGGGGGTGGGAGTGGGGTGGAGACCCAGTACTTC. This gives the protein CASSLSGGGSGVETQYF.

V is TRBV7-6 and J is TRBJ1-5; D ambiguous. The V and J ends lost 5 bases and 2 bases respectively, with 16 bases between them. The CDR3 loop spans 16 amino acids. Per germline, CDR1 SGHVS and CDR2 FNYEAQ. CDR3 in amino acids: CASSPFRGEGNQPQHF. CDR3 DNA: TGTGCCAGCAGCCCCTTCCGGGGAGAAGGCAATCAGCCCCAGCATTTT.

The chain employs TRBV20-1 and TRBJ2-7, with a possible D match to TRBD2 (6 bases). V was pared by 3 bases and J by 0 bases, with 9 bases between. Germline CDR1 reads DFQATT; CDR2 reads SNEGSKA (reference sequence). The CDR3 extends over 13 amino acids. CDR3 sequence reads: CSASGGVSYEQYF. The CDR3 bases are TGCAGTGCTAGCGGGGGAGTCTCCTACGAGCAGTACTTC.

This chain links TRBV29-1 with TRBJ2-1; no clear D gene. Germline V gene lookup returns CDR1 SQVTM and CDR2 ANQGSEA. Trimming took 4 bases from V and 6 from J, leaving 4 bases between them. CDR3 length: 10 residues. The CDR3 is CSVGSNEQFF. CDR3 sequence (DNA): TGCAGCGTTGGGAGCAATGAGCAGTTCTTC.

The rearrangement links TRBV5-5 to TRBJ2-7; 11 positions match TRBD2. Germline loops: CDR1 SGHKS, CDR2 YYEKEE (reference sequence). The CDR3 runs 17 residues. Unmatched junction bases numbered 6, after V lost 1 base and J lost 0 bases. The CDR3 is CASSLSLAGGLSYEQYF. CDR3 nucleotides: TGTGCCAGCAGCTTGTCGCTAGCGGGGGGACTCTCCTACGAGCAGTACTTC.

The chain has TRBV7-6 and TRBJ2-5, with D possibly called TRBD1 or TRBD2 (5 bases each). The CDR3 has 17 amino acids. Trimming removed 1 base at V and 2 bases at J, with 17 bases between. Germline CDR1 is SGHVS and CDR2 is FNYEAQ. CDR3 protein: CASSLGKSRDVQETQYF. As DNA, the CDR3 is TGTGCCAGCAGCTTAGGGAAAAGTAGGGACGTTCAAGAGACCCAGTACTTC. Full variable domain (remainder filled in from reference TRBV7-6 and TRBJ2-5): GAGVSQSPRYKVTKRGQDVALRCDPISGHVSLYWYRQALGQGPEFLTYFNYEAQQDKSGLPNDRFSAERPEGSISTLTIQRTEQRDSAMYRCASSLGKSRDVQETQYFGPGTRLLVL.

This clonotype was observed once. The J gene is TRBJ1-1, the V gene TRBV5-1; tentatively, D is TRBD1 (5 bases). The V gene's germline CDR1 is SGHRS and CDR2 YFSETQ. The CDR3 totals 15 residues. V lost 0 bases and J 4 bases, leaving 13 bases between the germline ends. The CDR3 sequence is CASSLVPRGGTEAFF. The DNA of the CDR3 is TGCGCCAGCAGCTTGGTACCTAGGGGTGGCACTGAAGCTTTCTTT. The full variable domain, its missing parts supplied by reference TRBV5-1 and TRBJ1-1, is KAGVTQTPRYLIKTRGQQVTLSCSPISGHRSVSWYQQTPGQGLQFLFEYFSETQRNKGNFPGRFSGRQFSNSRSEMNVSTLELGDSALYLCASSLVPRGGTEAFFGQGTRLTVV.

This clonotype came up a few times. V is TRBV2 and J is TRBJ1-1; weak D call: TRBD1 (6 bases). Germline V gene data show CDR1 as SNHLY and CDR2 as FYNNEI. V was clipped by 6 bases and J by 0 bases, with 11 bases between them. The CDR3 contains 14 residues. CDR3 loop: CASSYREMNTEAFF. In DNA form, the CDR3 reads TGTGCCAGCAGCTACAGGGAGATGAACACTGAAGCTTTCTTT. Together with reference TRBV2 and TRBJ1-1, the CDR3 gives the full variable domain: EPEVTQTPSHQVTQMGQEVILRCVPISNHLYFYWYRQILGQKVEFLVSFYNNEISEKSEIFDDQFSVERPDGSNFTLKIRSTKLEDSAMYFCASSYREMNTEAFFGQGTRLTVV.

The V gene is TRBV19, the J gene TRBJ2-7; 9 bases line up with TRBD1. The CDR3 extends over 14 amino acids. CDR1 is LNHDA and CDR2 is SQIVND in the germline V gene (reference sequence). Trimming removed 5 bases from V and 3 bases from J; junction bases left unmatched: 5. CDR3 sequence reads: CASSVTGGDYEQYF. The CDR3 DNA sequence: TGTGCCAGTAGTGTGACAGGGGGGGACTACGAGCAGTACTTC.

The chain joins TRBV2 to TRBJ1-5; tentative D call: TRBD1 (5 bases). Germline V gene sequence: CDR1 SNHLY, CDR2 FYNNEI. The CDR3 is made up of 17 amino acids. With 8 bases removed from V and 13 bases from J, the gap between germline ends came to 33 bases. CDR3 nucleotides: TGTGCCAGCCACCGGGAAACCAGGGTTGGGGTACATGCTTTGCAGCATTTT. It is translated as CASHRETRVGVHALQHF.